A selection of T cell receptor beta chains follows, all from one sample in a study of blood T cell repertoires in COVID-19. TCRdb's table, derived via immunoSEQ multiplex PCR, lists solely in-frame clones and lacks some. Among 70,000 to 80,000 clones listed, roughly 89% were seen once. Sequenced: peripheral blood. The receptors stem from a woman between 50 and 59 years old with acute or convalescent COVID-19. Both conserved end residues are part of each CDR3. Each record gives: clone size, V gene, D gene, CDR3 protein. D genes are given only for firm matches. Only part of the rows carry a size: once, few, many, or a class if the clone is expanded.

>NA|TRBV19|NA
CASRNSGGEETQYF
>NA|TRBV29-1|TRBD1
CSVVQGERQYF
>few|TRBV7-2|TRBD1
CASSLGQRTGKDGYTF
>NA|TRBV5-8|NA
CASSLGESSYNEQFF
>NA|TRBV9|TRBD1
CASSGGGQGREELFF
>NA|TRBV6-1|TRBD1
CASSETGGRSPLHF
>NA|TRBV29-1|NA
CSVAGRSRTEAFF
>NA|TRBV6-5|TRBD1
CASSAGGAHTEAFF
>NA|TRBV5-1|TRBD2
CASGLAGVRDTQYF
>NA|TRBV30|NA
CAWSAGSSTDTQYF
>NA|TRBV7-3|NA
CASSRDKGPYNEQFF
>NA|TRBV6-6|TRBD1
CASSARQGLGNTEAFF
>NA|TRBV7-9|NA
CASSQAGSGVSPLHF
>NA|TRBV18|TRBD2
CASSPPITSGDYNEQFF
>NA|TRBV19|NA
CASRLGPLPLHF
>once|TRBV5-6|TRBD2
CASSSAGGAGELFF
>NA|TRBV5-4|TRBD2
CASGRGGSYNEQFF
>NA|TRBV7-9|TRBD1
CASSLGVGQGIYEQYF
>once|TRBV6-2/TRBV6-3|NA
CASSYTIYGYTF
>NA|TRBV5-1|TRBD1
CASSLGQGAYTQYF